This T cell receptor beta chain derives from a study of T cell changes during pregnancy in multiple sclerosis. After removal of 5 bases from V and 0 bases from J, the junction contained 10 bases not matched to a gene. CDR1 is MNHEY and CDR2 is SMNVEV in the germline V gene (reference sequence). CDR3 length: 16 residues. Here immunoSEQ multiplex PCR was the method, and the copy in TCRdb shows in-frame clones only, minus some. The data hold approximately 21,000 clones, with about nine tenths observed a single time. Sequenced here: CD8+ T cells from peripheral blood mononuclear cells, sampled after pregnancy. The TCR sequence derives from a female donor in good health, enrolled as a control in a pregnancy study. The chain carries TRBV27 and TRBJ2-7; TRBD1 aligns across 7 bases. For the CDR3, the DNA is TGTGCCAGCAGTGACCGACAGGGAACGAGCTCCTACGAGCAGTACTTC. The encoded protein is CASSDRQGTSSYEQYF.